The 22 T cell receptor beta chains given below trace back to one sample, sequenced in a study of CD8+ T cells in alopecia areata listed by TCRdb under 2018. Library method: the immunoSEQ multiplex PCR assay. RNA was extracted from all samples and reverse transcribed into cDNA, which served as template for TCR sequencing. Entries here come from immuneACCESS through TCRdb and include only in-frame sequences with V and J called. Some clones fail to appear in such tables; in the studies checked, an unresolved V gene covers under half of the shortfall, and the cause of the remainder is unknown. This sample is represented by 110,000 or so clones; 55% to 65% of them were singletons. The ten largest clonotypes hold 2.8% of the sample. Material: CD4+ T cells sorted from blood. The receptors stem from a human donor in good health.

This clone has just a few counts. The chain carries TRBV30 and TRBJ2-3; D remains ambiguous. V dropped 4 bases and J dropped 2 bases, with 19 bases sitting between them. Germline CDR1 and CDR2: GTSNPN and SVGIG (reference sequence). The length of the CDR3 is 16 residues. This CDR3 is CAWTSRLTHSTDTQYF. CDR3 in DNA: TGTGCCTGGACCTCCCGCCTTACCCACTCCACAGATACGCAGTATTTT.

This sequence joins TRBV18 and TRBJ1-2, with D unclear. This CDR3 comprises 14 residues. Trimming shortened V by 3 bases and J by 4 bases, and 12 bases separated the two germline ends. Germline CDR1 and CDR2: KGHSH and LQKENI. CDR3 sequence: CASSPLAQPYGYTF. CDR3 sequence (DNA): TGTGCCAGCTCACCGCTGGCGCAGCCCTATGGCTACACCTTC.

The rearrangement links TRBV7-2 to TRBJ2-2; D remains unclear. The V end lost 3 bases, the J end lost 4 bases, and 18 bases lay between the germline ends. Germline CDR1 SGHTA, CDR2 FQGNSA. The CDR3 spans 17 residues. The CDR3 loop reads CASSLRIGFVFTGELFF. Written as DNA, the CDR3 is TGTGCCAGCAGCTTGAGAATCGGGTTTGTGTTCACCGGGGAGCTGTTTTTT.

The rearrangement uses TRBV5-4 and TRBJ2-7; 13 bases map to TRBD2. Germline CDR1 and CDR2: SGHNT and YYREEE (reference sequence). There are 16 residues in the CDR3. The V and J ends lost 4 bases and 3 bases, in that order; junction bases with no gene match: 7. The CDR3 DNA is TGTGCCAGCAGCGTGGGACTAGCGGGGACAAGCTACGAGCAGTACTTC. Amino acid sequence: CASSVGLAGTSYEQYF.

The chain's CDR3 is CSVGDSRNQPQHF. The CDR3 DNA is TGCAGCGTTGGGGACAGCCGCAATCAGCCCCAGCATTTT. The J gene is TRBJ1-5, the V gene TRBV29-1; 7 bases are shared with TRBD1. Trimming removed 4 bases from V and 2 bases from J; junction bases left unmatched: 2. The CDR3 has 13 residues. Germline V gives CDR1 SQVTM, CDR2 ANQGSEA. Full variable domain (outside the CDR3, taken from reference TRBV29-1 and TRBJ1-5): SAVISQKPSRDICQRGTSLTIQCQVDSQVTMMFWYRQQPGQSLTLIATANQGSEATYESGFVIDKFPISRPNLTFSTLTVSNMSPEDSSIYLCSVGDSRNQPQHFGDGTRLSIL.

The chain recombines TRBV6-5 with TRBJ2-5, with 7 bases identical to TRBD1. V gave up 8 bases and J gave up 5 bases; unmatched junction bases: 14. This CDR3 spans 15 amino acids. Per germline, CDR1 MNHEY and CDR2 SVGAGI. This CDR3 is CASLILDRRRETQYF. The CDR3 DNA is TGTGCCAGCCTGATTTTGGACAGGCGGCGGGAGACCCAGTACTTC.

The chain uses TRBV5-1 and TRBJ2-1; 7 positions match TRBD1. The CDR3 length is 16 residues. V shed 4 bases, J shed 0 bases, and the junction held 7 bases outside the gene matches. Germline loops: CDR1 SGHRS, CDR2 YFSETQ. CDR3 sequence: CASSTLRDSSYNEQFF. CDR3 bases: TGCGCCAGCAGCACGCTCCGGGACAGCTCCTACAATGAGCAGTTCTTC.

The chain combines TRBV29-1 with TRBJ2-6; D gene ambiguous. V was shortened by 5 bases and J by 3 bases, with 14 bases between the two germline ends. CDR1 is SQVTM and CDR2 is ANQGSEA in the germline V gene. The CDR3 loop spans 15 amino acids. CDR3: CSVSLRVLGANVLTF. The CDR3 DNA follows: TGCAGCGTTTCTCTTCGGGTGCTTGGGGCCAACGTCCTGACTTTC.

J is TRBJ2-4 and V is TRBV29-1, with 9 bases fitting TRBD1. This CDR3 contains 16 residues. The V gene end was trimmed by 6 bases and the J gene end by 11 bases; junction bases not matched to a gene: 20. Germline V gene lookup returns CDR1 SQVTM and CDR2 ANQGSEA. CDR3 residues: CSVAGLWTGAFSVQYF. For the CDR3, the DNA is TGCAGCGTGGCTGGATTGTGGACAGGGGCCTTTTCGGTTCAGTACTTC.

This clone was seen a few times. This chain connects TRBV14 to TRBJ2-5; a weak D match, TRBD2 (5 bases). V lost 4 bases and J lost 0, with 9 bases in between. This CDR3 is built from 14 residues. CDR1 is SGHDN, CDR2 FVKESK, per germline. The CDR3 coding sequence is TGTGCCAGCAGCCGGAGGACGGACCAAGAGACCCAGTACTTC. Protein sequence: CASSRRTDQETQYF.

This chain connects TRBV29-1 to TRBJ1-1; a weak D match, TRBD1 (5 bases). With 4 bases removed from V and 5 bases from J, the gap between germline ends came to 14 bases. Germline lookup yields CDR1 SQVTM and CDR2 ANQGSEA. This CDR3 contains 13 residues. CDR3 DNA: TGCAGCGTTGGGACACCCACAGAAACTGAAGCTTTCTTT. It yields the protein CSVGTPTETEAFF.

The rearrangement uses TRBV7-2 and TRBJ2-7, with TRBD1 matching over 12 bases. In germline, CDR1 is SGHTA, CDR2 FQGNSA. V shed 5 bases, J shed 0 bases, and the junction held 5 bases outside the gene matches. CDR3 length: 16 residues. The CDR3 is CASSQGQGASSYEQYF. The CDR3 DNA reads as TGTGCCAGCAGCCAGGGACAGGGGGCGTCCTCCTACGAGCAGTACTTC.

This clone was counted a few times. The chain combines TRBV14 with TRBJ2-3; either TRBD1 or TRBD2 may fit D (5 bases each). Germline-derived CDR1 and CDR2 are SGHDN and FVKESK. The length of the CDR3 is 12 residues. The V gene lost 4 bases and the J gene lost 6 bases, with 8 bases spanning the gap. The CDR3 bases are TGTGCCAGCAGCCGAGGGGTGGATACGCAGTATTTT. Translated: CASSRGVDTQYF.

The rearrangement uses TRBV29-1 and TRBJ1-1; 7 positions agree with TRBD1. The length of the CDR3 is 11 residues. V was pared by 6 bases and J by 6 bases, with 4 bases of the junction left unmatched. Germline lookup yields CDR1 SQVTM and CDR2 ANQGSEA. The CDR3, as DNA: TGCAGCGTAGACAGGGACCCTGAAGCTTTCTTT. Translation gives CSVDRDPEAFF.

The CDR3 sequence is CASRDRGTDTQYF. In DNA form, the CDR3 reads TGTGCCAGCAGGGACAGGGGCACAGATACGCAGTATTTT. This chain joins TRBV6-1 and TRBJ2-3; 8 positions agree with TRBD1. This CDR3 has 13 amino acids. Trimming cost V 6 bases and J 1 base; bases outside gene matches: 0. The V gene's germline CDR1 is MNHNS and CDR2 SASEGT.

This clone has only a few counts. The rearrangement links TRBV30 to TRBJ1-6, with a tentative D call TRBD1 (6 bases). The CDR3 sequence is 15 residues long. The V gene's germline CDR1 is GTSNPN and CDR2 SVGIG (reference sequence). V was pared by 2 bases and J by 9 bases, with 17 bases between. In nucleotides, the CDR3 is TGTGCCTGGAGTAATGCTGGGGAAGGGGGTTCACCCCTCCACTTT. Its protein product is CAWSNAGEGGSPLHF.

This clone appeared a single time. The V gene is TRBV4-2, the J gene TRBJ2-5; 15 nucleotides align to TRBD2. The CDR3 consists of 17 residues. Germline lookup yields CDR1 LGHNA and CDR2 YNFKEQ. Unmatched junction bases numbered 8, after V lost 4 bases and J lost 5 bases. The CDR3 protein is CASSPRTSGGAGETQYF. As DNA, the CDR3 is TGTGCCAGCAGCCCGCGGACTAGCGGGGGGGCTGGGGAGACCCAGTACTTC.

The chain has TRBV27 and TRBJ1-2; 7 bases are a match to TRBD1. CDR1 is MNHEY, CDR2 SMNVEV, per germline (reference sequence). The CDR3 runs to 12 residues. Trimming cost V 8 bases and J 7 bases; bases outside gene matches: 7. CDR3 coding DNA: TGTGCCAGCTCCTTAGGGGGCGGTGGCTACACCTTC. Its translation: CASSLGGGGYTF.

The chain couples TRBV14 to TRBJ1-6; 7 positions agree with TRBD1. Trimming cost V 2 bases and J 0 bases; bases outside gene matches: 4. CDR1 is SGHDN and CDR2 is FVKESK in the germline V gene. CDR3 length: 17 amino acids. CDR3: CASSQPTGSSYNSPLHF. The CDR3 coding sequence is TGTGCCAGCAGCCAACCGACAGGGAGCTCCTATAATTCACCCCTCCACTTT.

For this clone: Germline and junction disagree at one end, which may indicate a read error. The gene calls are TRBV12-5 and TRBJ1-1, with 9 bases aligning to TRBD1. This CDR3 contains 13 residues. Germline-derived CDR1 and CDR2 are LGHNT and FRNRAP. The CDR3 nucleotides are TGTGCTAGTGGTTTGGCATACCGGGACAGGGAGGAATTT. Protein sequence: CASGLAYRDREEF. The variable domain in full, completed from reference TRBV12-5 and TRBJ1-1, reads DARVTQTPRHKVTEMGQEVTMRCQPILGHNTVFWYRQTMMQGLELLAYFRNRAPLDDSGMPKDRFSAEMPDATLATLKIQPSEPRDSAVYFCASGLAYRDREEFGQGTRLTVV.

The genes are TRBV15 and TRBJ1-1; D gene ambiguous. Germline CDR1 is LNHNV and CDR2 is YYDKDF (reference sequence). This CDR3 contains 14 residues. Trimming removed 0 bases at V and 10 bases at J, with 15 bases between. The CDR3 region has the DNA TGTGCCACCAGCAGAGATCGACGGGAAGCGGTAGCTTTCTTT. Residues: CATSRDRREAVAFF.

V usage is TRBV30 and J usage is TRBJ2-5; D possibly corresponds to TRBD1 (6 bases). CDR1 GTSNPN and CDR2 SVGIG come from the germline V gene (reference sequence). V lost 1 base and J 1 base, leaving 7 bases between the germline ends. CDR3 length: 13 amino acids. The DNA for the CDR3 is TGTGCCTGGAGTGGGACAGTCCAAGAGACCCAGTACTTC. Translation gives CAWSGTVQETQYF.